This TCR beta chain was recovered during a study of brain T cells in children with intractable seizures. Clones were read by immunoSEQ multiplex PCR, and TCRdb kept only the in-frame ones, dropping some. The sample yields approximately 77,000 clones, about 93% seen once. Surgery cases with the highest brain T cell transcript signatures were chosen for sequencing. This sample comprised peripheral blood, obtained at surgery. This clonotype originated in a boy under two years old with tuberous sclerosis and intractable seizures.

The CDR3 coding sequence is TGTGCCAGCTCACCAGGGGACAGGGGCGGTAATCAGCCCCAGCATTTT. As protein: CASSPGDRGGNQPQHF. This rearrangement joins TRBV18 to TRBJ1-5; 10 bases fit TRBD1. The germline CDR1 and CDR2 sequences are KGHSH and LQKENI. Trimming at V came to 2 bases and at J to 4 bases, leaving 5 bases not matched to a gene. The CDR3 runs 16 residues.